This TCR beta chain emerged from a study of cytomegalovirus exposure and HLA in healthy donors. General observations from the study: Beyond CMV serostatus, there was no information to go on about immune exposure. Cytomegalovirus association was assigned to over 150 TCR beta chains. Evidence from a later analysis indicated that most CMV-associated TCR beta chains looked HLA-restricted.

The primer mix had 60 Vbeta and 13 Jbeta primers. The assay was immunoSEQ multiplex PCR, and TCRdb's table has in-frame clones only and misses some. Of around 99,000 clones in the sample, nearly 70% are singletons; the top ten hold roughly 5.5%. A note on this clone: The antigen is unknown.

Germline V gene lookup returns CDR1 MNHNS and CDR2 SASEGT. The CDR3 runs to 17 residues. V lost 3 bases and J 3 bases, leaving 21 bases between the germline ends. The origin of this receptor is a woman in her seventies in good health and CMV-seropositive. The rearrangement uses TRBV6-1 and TRBJ2-7; TRBD1 might be the D (6 bases). The sample consisted of PBMCs. CDR3 DNA: TGTGCCAGCAGTGAGTTACATCTCGTGACAGGCATCTACGAGCAGTACTTC. It specifies CASSELHLVTGIYEQYF.